This T cell receptor (beta chain) was recorded in a study of identical twins. A universal primer site was added by template switching, and unique molecular identifiers were carried by the cDNA. TCRdb recomputed calls from the 5' RACE reads with MiXCR, one row per CDR3 protein. The sample has hundreds of thousands of distinct CDR3 sequences, less than 7% seen once. Germline-derived CDR1 and CDR2 are SGHAT and FQNNGV. The CDR3 spans 15 residues. Trimming removed 1 base from V and 1 base from J; junction bases left unmatched: 3. Study-wide results and caveats: Monozygotic twin pairs showed more out-of-frame TCR alpha sharing than models estimated. Zero-insertion findings could be partly confounded by invariant cells (MAIT and iNKT cells).

As regards this clonotype: Antigen: not known.

Every one of the donors was a healthy Caucasian. The sample comprised naive T cells sorted from blood. The chain couples TRBV11-2 to TRBJ1-1; 7 bases agree with TRBD1. The clonotype comes from a man aged 18 to 29 in good health. CDR3: CASSLAAGGNTEAFF. DNA for the CDR3: TGTGCCAGCAGCTTAGCGGCAGGGGGGAACACTGAAGCTTTCTTT.